This T cell receptor beta chain appears in the sequencing data of a study of blood T cell repertoires in COVID-19. The CDR3 is made up of 15 amino acids. V was shortened by 1 base and J by 0 bases, with 10 bases between the two germline ends. Germline CDR1 reads SNHLY; CDR2 reads FYNNEI. TCRdb's table, derived via immunoSEQ multiplex PCR, lists solely in-frame clones and lacks some. The repertoire includes 90,000 or so clones, 70% to 85% of them detected once, and 25% sits in the top ten. This TCR derives from a man in his 60s with acute or convalescent COVID-19. The chain employs TRBV2 and TRBJ2-7; D unclear. Sequences were obtained from peripheral blood. CDR3 nucleotides: TGTGCCAGCAGTGAAGAACTTGTAAGCTCCTACGAGCAGTACGTC. Protein product: CASSEELVSSYEQYV.